The 17 T cell receptor beta chains given below trace back to one sample, sequenced in a study of blood T cells in healthy people across ages. The use of a sample-barcoded 5' primer and a J-beta primer mix characterized a second PCR of 7 to 11 cycles. MiXCR, run by TCRdb on the 5' RACE reads, gives a single entry per CDR3 protein. The sample gives 1.5 million to 2 million distinct CDR3 sequences, approximately 50% of which show up once; roughly 2% is in the top ten. Sequencing used blood. The receptor source for this set is a woman between 35 and 50 years old in good health.

The CDR3 protein is CASSRPGRSSYNEQFF. The CDR3 coding sequence is TGTGCCAGCAGCCGGCCGGGACGGAGCTCCTACAATGAGCAGTTCTTC. The rearrangement uses TRBV3-1 and TRBJ2-1, with D possibly being TRBD1 or TRBD2 (5 bases each). CDR1 LGHDT and CDR2 YNNKEL come from the germline V gene (reference sequence). Trimming removed 4 bases at V and 0 bases at J, with 13 bases between. This CDR3 contains 16 residues.

This clonotype was counted a few times. The gene calls are TRBV4-2 and TRBJ1-5; D unresolved. The germline V gene encodes CDR1 LGHNA and CDR2 YNFKEQ. Between the trimmed V and J ends, which lost 2 bases and 7 bases, there was a span of 6 bases. This CDR3 is 12 amino acids long. The CDR3 DNA is TGTGCCAGCAGCCAATCGAGCCAGCCCCAGCATTTT. This codes for CASSQSSQPQHF.

This chain uses TRBV5-1 with TRBJ2-3, with D perhaps matching TRBD1 or TRBD2 (6 bases each). The germline gives CDR1 SGHRS, CDR2 YFSETQ. CDR3 length equals 13 residues. V lost 4 bases, J lost 8 bases, and 14 bases lay in between. In nucleotides, the CDR3 is TGCGCCAGCAGCGTTTCCTCGGGGGCTACGCAGTATTTT. Translated: CASSVSSGATQYF.

This sequence joins TRBV5-1 and TRBJ2-5; D possibly corresponds to TRBD1 (6 bases). CDR3 length equals 12 residues. CDR1 and CDR2 from the germline V gene are SGHRS and YFSETQ. V lost 0 bases and J 10 bases, leaving 10 bases between the germline ends. The CDR3 loop is CASSLAGAGQYF. The CDR3, as DNA: TGCGCCAGCAGCTTGGCAGGGGCAGGCCAGTACTTC.

This clonotype was seen a few times. This chain joins TRBV12-5 and TRBJ2-3; D is perhaps TRBD2 (7 bases). Germline V gives CDR1 LGHNT, CDR2 FRNRAP. Trimming took 7 bases from V and 1 from J, leaving 15 bases between them. This CDR3 spans 15 amino acids. CDR3 loop: CASALGGVGTDTQYF. The CDR3, as DNA: TGTGCTAGTGCCCTAGGGGGGGTTGGCACAGATACGCAGTATTTT.

The chain recombines TRBV12-3 or TRBV12-4 with TRBJ2-5; D is perhaps TRBD2 (6 bases). This CDR3 has 8 residues. The CDR3 DNA is TGTGCATGTGGGGGGCAGTACTTC. It specifies CACGGQYF.

This chain links TRBV5-1 with TRBJ2-1, with 7 bases identical to TRBD1. Germline V lookup: CDR1 SGHRS, CDR2 YFSETQ. CDR3 length equals 16 residues. V was clipped by 2 bases and J by 5 bases; unmatched bases: 10. The CDR3 region has the DNA TGCGCCAGCAGCTTCCCGACAGGGACGATAGACAATGAGCAGTTCTTC. Amino acid sequence: CASSFPTGTIDNEQFF. Looking up the rest from reference TRBV5-1 and TRBJ2-1 gives the full variable domain: KAGVTQTPRYLIKTRGQQVTLSCSPISGHRSVSWYQQTPGQGLQFLFEYFSETQRNKGNFPGRFSGRQFSNSRSEMNVSTLELGDSALYLCASSFPTGTIDNEQFFGPGTRLTVL.

This clonotype came up a few times. The chain uses TRBV2 and TRBJ2-7, with D unclear. The CDR3 consists of 14 residues. Trimming took 6 bases from V and 5 from J, leaving 17 bases between them. Germline CDR1 reads SNHLY; CDR2 reads FYNNEI. The CDR3 here is CASRESGVTHEQYF. CDR3 nucleotides: TGTGCCAGCAGGGAATCAGGTGTTACCCACGAGCAGTACTTC.

This clonotype was found once. The chain links TRBV20-1 to TRBJ2-5; tentatively, D is TRBD1 (7 bases). Germline V CDR1 and CDR2: DFQATT, SNEGSKA (reference sequence). This CDR3 region has 14 residues. The V and J ends lost 4 bases and 2 bases respectively, with 14 bases between them. CDR3 residues: CSAKRPGGQETQYF. Here the CDR3 DNA reads TGCAGTGCTAAGAGGCCAGGGGGGCAAGAGACCCAGTACTTC.

The V call is TRBV29-1, the J call TRBJ2-6; D remains ambiguous. The CDR3 has 14 residues. Germline CDR1 and CDR2: SQVTM and ANQGSEA. The V end was cut by 4 bases, the J end by 2 bases, with 9 bases between. In DNA form, the CDR3 reads TGCAGCGTTGGCTCCCACCCTGGGGCCAACGTCCTGACTTTC. Amino acid sequence: CSVGSHPGANVLTF.

The chain links TRBV29-1 to TRBJ2-1, with D uncertain. Between the trimmed V and J ends, which lost 7 bases and 7 bases, there was a span of 23 bases. The CDR3 length is 15 residues. Germline V gives CDR1 SQVTM, CDR2 ANQGSEA. CDR3 bases: TGCAGCGGAAACCGGAACTATTGGGCGGTTAATGAGCAGTTCTTC. Its translation: CSGNRNYWAVNEQFF.

The genes are TRBV4-1 and TRBJ1-4, with D possibly matching TRBD1 (5 bases). This CDR3 has 16 residues. CDR1 MGHRA and CDR2 YSYEKL come from the germline V gene. V was trimmed by 2 bases and J by 4 bases, leaving 14 bases between them. DNA for the CDR3: TGCGCCAGCAGCCAAATGGCGACAGAGCTTAATGAAAAACTGTTTTTT. Its protein is CASSQMATELNEKLFF.

This sequence joins TRBV5-1 and TRBJ1-6, with 8 positions matching TRBD1. This CDR3 has 16 amino acids. Germline CDR1 reads SGHRS; CDR2 reads YFSETQ. The ends lost 2 bases at V and 4 bases at J; junction bases unmatched: 5. The CDR3 here is CASSFQGATYNSPLHF. CDR3 in DNA: TGCGCCAGCAGCTTTCAGGGGGCCACTTATAATTCACCCCTCCACTTT. Based on the CDR3 plus reference TRBV5-1 and TRBJ1-6, the full variable domain is KAGVTQTPRYLIKTRGQQVTLSCSPISGHRSVSWYQQTPGQGLQFLFEYFSETQRNKGNFPGRFSGRQFSNSRSEMNVSTLELGDSALYLCASSFQGATYNSPLHFGNGTRLTVT.

Comments on this clonotype: Relative to the germline gene, one junction end is altered; a read error may explain this. The chain recombines TRBV28 with TRBJ2-3; tentative D call: TRBD2 (5 bases). The CDR3 sequence is 14 residues long. Germline V gives CDR1 MDHEN, CDR2 SYDVKM. CDR3 nucleotides: TGTGCCAGCAGTATCATACGGGGTACAGATATGCAGTATTTT. This gives the protein CASSIIRGTDMQYF.

V and J are TRBV14 and TRBJ1-6; 7 bases agree with TRBD1. The CDR3 runs to 17 residues. V was clipped by 4 bases and J by 3 bases; unmatched bases: 9. Germline loops: CDR1 SGHDN, CDR2 FVKESK. CDR3 protein: CASSRNRDRRYNSPLHF. As DNA, the CDR3 is TGTGCCAGCAGCCGTAACCGGGACAGACGCTATAATTCACCCCTCCACTTT. The variable domain in full, with the rest retrieved from reference TRBV14 and TRBJ1-6, is EAGVTQFPSHSVIEKGQTVTLRCDPISGHDNLYWYRRVMGKEIKFLLHFVKESKQDESGMPNNRFLAERTGGTYSTLKVQPAELEDSGVYFCASSRNRDRRYNSPLHFGNGTRLTVT.

The genes are TRBV9 and TRBJ2-7; D might be TRBD1 or TRBD2, each matching 5 bases. CDR1 SGDLS and CDR2 YYNGEE come from the germline V gene. This CDR3 has 15 residues. V shed 4 bases and J shed 9 bases, with 23 bases lying between them. The CDR3 sequence: CASSQTPGPKGGQYF. CDR3 nucleotide sequence: TGTGCCAGCAGCCAGACACCGGGACCAAAGGGCGGGCAGTACTTC.

V gene TRBV4-2 combines with J gene TRBJ2-1, with D perhaps TRBD1 (5 bases). The DNA end is more similar to TRBJ2-7, so the J call may be wrong. The CDR3 is 16 amino acids. Per germline, CDR1 LGHNA and CDR2 YNFKEQ. The CDR3 region is CASSQEAQGWYNEQYF. The CDR3 DNA reads TGTGCCAGCAGCCAAGAGGCGCAGGGATGGTACAATGAGCAGTACTTC.